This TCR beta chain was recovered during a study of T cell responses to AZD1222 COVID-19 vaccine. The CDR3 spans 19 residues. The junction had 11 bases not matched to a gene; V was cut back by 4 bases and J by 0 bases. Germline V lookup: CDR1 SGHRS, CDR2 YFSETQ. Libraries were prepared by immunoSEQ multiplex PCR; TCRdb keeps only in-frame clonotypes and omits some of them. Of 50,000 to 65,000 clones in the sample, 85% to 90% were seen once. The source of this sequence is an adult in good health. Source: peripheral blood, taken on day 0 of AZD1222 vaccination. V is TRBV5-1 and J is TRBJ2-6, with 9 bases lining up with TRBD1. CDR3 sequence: CASSMKRQGVDSGANVLTF. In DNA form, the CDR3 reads TGCGCCAGCAGCATGAAGAGACAGGGGGTGGACTCTGGGGCCAACGTCCTGACTTTC.